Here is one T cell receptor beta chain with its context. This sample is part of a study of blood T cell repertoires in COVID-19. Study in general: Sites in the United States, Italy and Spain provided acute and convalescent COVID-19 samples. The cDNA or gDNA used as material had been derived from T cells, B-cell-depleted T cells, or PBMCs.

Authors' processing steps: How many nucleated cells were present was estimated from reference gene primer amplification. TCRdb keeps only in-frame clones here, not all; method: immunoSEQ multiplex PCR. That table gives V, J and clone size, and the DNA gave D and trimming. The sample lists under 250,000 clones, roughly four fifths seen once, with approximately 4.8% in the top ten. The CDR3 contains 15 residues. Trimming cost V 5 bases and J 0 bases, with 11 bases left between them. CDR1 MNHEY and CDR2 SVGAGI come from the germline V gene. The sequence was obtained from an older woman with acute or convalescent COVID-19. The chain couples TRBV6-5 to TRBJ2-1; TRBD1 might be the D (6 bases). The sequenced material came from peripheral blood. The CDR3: CASSRGGSSYNEQFF. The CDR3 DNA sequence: TGTGCCAGCAGTCGAGGGGGTAGCTCCTACAATGAGCAGTTCTTC.